The entry that follows covers one T cell receptor (beta chain) sequence. Its target is not known. The CDR3 ends on some other residue instead of the conserved phenylalanine or tryptophan, so this is likely a read error. The CDR3 extends over 12 amino acids. Per germline, CDR1 LGHDT and CDR2 YNNKEL (reference sequence). Trimming removed 0 bases from V and 10 bases from J, with 6 bases in between. The data belong to a study of blood T cells in healthy people across ages. General study points: Diversity estimates drawn from one million T cells were deemed underestimates.

Using a J-beta primer mix together with a sample-barcoded 5' primer, a second PCR was run for roughly 6 to 12 cycles. Using its own MiXCR run on the 5' RACE reads, TCRdb lists one record per CDR3 protein. Of more than 550,000 distinct CDR3 sequences listed, about a fifth are singletons. The chain couples TRBV3-1 to TRBJ1-4; D not resolved. Source material: blood. This clonotype was sampled from an older man in good health. CDR3 DNA sequence: TGTGCCAGCAGCCAAGAGGTTGGAAAACTGTTTTCT. Translating gives CASSQEVGKLFS.